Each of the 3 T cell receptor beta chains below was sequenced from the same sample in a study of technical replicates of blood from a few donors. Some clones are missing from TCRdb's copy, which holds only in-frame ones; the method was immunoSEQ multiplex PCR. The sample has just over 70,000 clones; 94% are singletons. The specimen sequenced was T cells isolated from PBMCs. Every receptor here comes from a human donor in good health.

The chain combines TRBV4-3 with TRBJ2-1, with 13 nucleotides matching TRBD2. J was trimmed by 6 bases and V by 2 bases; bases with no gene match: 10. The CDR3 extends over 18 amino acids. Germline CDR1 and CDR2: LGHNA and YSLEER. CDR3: CASSQWGTSGRGSNEQFF. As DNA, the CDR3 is TGCGCCAGCAGCCAATGGGGCACTAGCGGGAGGGGATCCAATGAGCAGTTCTTC.

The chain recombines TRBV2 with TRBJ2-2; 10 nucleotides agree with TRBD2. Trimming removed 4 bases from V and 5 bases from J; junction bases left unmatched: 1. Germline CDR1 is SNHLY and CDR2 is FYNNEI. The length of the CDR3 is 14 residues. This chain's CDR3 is CASSGAGGTGELFF. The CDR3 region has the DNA TGTGCCAGCAGTGGAGCGGGGGGGACCGGGGAGCTGTTTTTT.

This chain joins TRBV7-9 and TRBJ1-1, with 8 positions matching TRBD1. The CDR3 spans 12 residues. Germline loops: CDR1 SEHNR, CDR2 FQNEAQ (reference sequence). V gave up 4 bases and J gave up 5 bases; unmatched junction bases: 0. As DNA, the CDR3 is TGTGCCAGCAGCTGGGACAGGACTGAAGCTTTCTTT. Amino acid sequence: CASSWDRTEAFF.